In this sample, the clone carrying this TCR beta chain turned up a few times. The protocol was immunoSEQ multiplex PCR, while the TCRdb copy is restricted to in-frame clones and leaves out a portion. Altogether about 59,000 clones are present, about nine tenths being singletons, with the ten largest covering approximately 1.4%. This CDR3 comprises 14 residues. From germline, CDR1 is LNHDA and CDR2 SQIVND (reference sequence). The V end lost 3 bases, the J end lost 8 bases, and 16 bases lay between the germline ends. The data were obtained in a study of CD4 T cells in relation to SARS-CoV-2 and coronaviruses. The unexposed donors gave CD4+ T cells in about 2011-2018, prior to COVID-19.

Input material: memory CD4+ T cells from PBMCs. This clonotype was obtained from a human donor in good health. V and J are TRBV19 and TRBJ1-1; D is perhaps TRBD1 (5 bases). CDR3 protein: CASSIPGPTGEAFF. Here the CDR3 DNA reads TGTGCCAGTAGTATTCCGGGACCCACAGGAGAAGCTTTCTTT. The entire variable domain, with the rest obtained from reference TRBV19 and TRBJ1-1, is as follows: DGGITQSPKYLFRKEGQNVTLSCEQNLNHDAMYWYRQDPGQGLRLIYYSQIVNDFQKGDIAEGYSVSREKKESFPLTVTSAQKNPTAFYLCASSIPGPTGEAFFGQGTRLTVV.